This T cell receptor (beta chain) was found in a study of T-cell reconstitution after alpha-beta-depleted transplantation in children. The study's findings and limits: Where alpha-beta T cells came from about two months after transplant was reportedly several hundred expanded graft clones. A year had passed since transplant, and T-cell counts and diversity by then came mostly from newly produced T cells.

On this clonotype itself: Its cognate antigen is unknown.

This CDR3 region has 16 residues. Germline V gene sequence: CDR1 SGDLS, CDR2 YYNGEE. V lost 0 bases, J lost 5 bases, and 15 bases lay in between. Library preparation (for TCRbeta) was performed with unique molecular identifiers. TCRdb re-analysed the PCR reads in MiXCR, keeping a single row per CDR3 protein. The data show some 290,000 distinct CDR3 sequences, with roughly 21% seen just once and 9.5% to 12% held by the top ten. This clonotype was obtained from a male patient under 18 who had a stem cell transplant for acute lymphoblastic leukemia, so the T cells may come from the graft donor. The specimen was PBMCs, mostly from graft donor cells, collected 180 days after TCRalphabeta/CD19-depleted stem cell transplant. The rearrangement links TRBV9 to TRBJ2-1, with D possibly called TRBD1 or TRBD2 (6 bases each). The CDR3 DNA is TGTGCCAGCAGCGTAGTTACTGGCGGGGACAACAATGAGCAGTTCTTC. Protein: CASSVVTGGDNNEQFF.